This T cell receptor beta chain was observed in a study of T cells in Graves' hyperthyroidism and ophthalmopathy. Broader study findings: Also found in blood were most expanded thyroid clonotypes above 0.001.

There are 14 residues in the CDR3. CDR1 is SGHAT and CDR2 is FQNNGV in the germline V gene. The junction had 7 bases not matched to a gene; V was cut back by 5 bases and J by 5 bases. The table lists this clonotype with many counts. What it binds is unknown. TCR beta CDR3 sequences were amplified from RNA transcripts. In the first-round RT-PCR of the TCR CDR3, the HTBI primer set was used. TCRdb re-called the multiplex PCR reads through MiXCR, storing one row per CDR3 protein. The table includes roughly 580,000 distinct CDR3 sequences, roughly 14% detected once. Together with thyroid ultrasound, orbital computed tomography, serum thyroxine and TRAb, clinical symptoms were used for diagnoses.

This chain joins TRBV11-2 and TRBJ2-3, with TRBD2 matching 7 bases. This clonotype was obtained from a woman aged 30 to 39 with Graves' hyperthyroidism that later progressed to Graves' ophthalmopathy. Sequencing was carried out using blood. The CDR3 reads CASSKGTGGDTQYF. DNA for the CDR3: TGTGCCAGCAGCAAAGGGACGGGGGGAGATACGCAGTATTTT.